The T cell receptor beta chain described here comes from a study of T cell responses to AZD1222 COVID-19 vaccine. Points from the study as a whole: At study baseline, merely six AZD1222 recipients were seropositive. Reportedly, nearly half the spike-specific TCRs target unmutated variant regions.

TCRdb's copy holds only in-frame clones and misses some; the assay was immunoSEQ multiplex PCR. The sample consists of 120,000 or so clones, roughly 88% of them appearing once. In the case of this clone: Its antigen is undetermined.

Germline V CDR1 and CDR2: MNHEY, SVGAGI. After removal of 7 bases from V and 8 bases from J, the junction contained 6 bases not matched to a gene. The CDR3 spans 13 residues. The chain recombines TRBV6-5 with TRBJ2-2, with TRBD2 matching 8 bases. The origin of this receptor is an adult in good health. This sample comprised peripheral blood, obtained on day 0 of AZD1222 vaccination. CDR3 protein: CASIGGGRGELFF. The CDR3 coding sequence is TGTGCCAGCATCGGCGGCGGGAGGGGGGAGCTGTTTTTT.